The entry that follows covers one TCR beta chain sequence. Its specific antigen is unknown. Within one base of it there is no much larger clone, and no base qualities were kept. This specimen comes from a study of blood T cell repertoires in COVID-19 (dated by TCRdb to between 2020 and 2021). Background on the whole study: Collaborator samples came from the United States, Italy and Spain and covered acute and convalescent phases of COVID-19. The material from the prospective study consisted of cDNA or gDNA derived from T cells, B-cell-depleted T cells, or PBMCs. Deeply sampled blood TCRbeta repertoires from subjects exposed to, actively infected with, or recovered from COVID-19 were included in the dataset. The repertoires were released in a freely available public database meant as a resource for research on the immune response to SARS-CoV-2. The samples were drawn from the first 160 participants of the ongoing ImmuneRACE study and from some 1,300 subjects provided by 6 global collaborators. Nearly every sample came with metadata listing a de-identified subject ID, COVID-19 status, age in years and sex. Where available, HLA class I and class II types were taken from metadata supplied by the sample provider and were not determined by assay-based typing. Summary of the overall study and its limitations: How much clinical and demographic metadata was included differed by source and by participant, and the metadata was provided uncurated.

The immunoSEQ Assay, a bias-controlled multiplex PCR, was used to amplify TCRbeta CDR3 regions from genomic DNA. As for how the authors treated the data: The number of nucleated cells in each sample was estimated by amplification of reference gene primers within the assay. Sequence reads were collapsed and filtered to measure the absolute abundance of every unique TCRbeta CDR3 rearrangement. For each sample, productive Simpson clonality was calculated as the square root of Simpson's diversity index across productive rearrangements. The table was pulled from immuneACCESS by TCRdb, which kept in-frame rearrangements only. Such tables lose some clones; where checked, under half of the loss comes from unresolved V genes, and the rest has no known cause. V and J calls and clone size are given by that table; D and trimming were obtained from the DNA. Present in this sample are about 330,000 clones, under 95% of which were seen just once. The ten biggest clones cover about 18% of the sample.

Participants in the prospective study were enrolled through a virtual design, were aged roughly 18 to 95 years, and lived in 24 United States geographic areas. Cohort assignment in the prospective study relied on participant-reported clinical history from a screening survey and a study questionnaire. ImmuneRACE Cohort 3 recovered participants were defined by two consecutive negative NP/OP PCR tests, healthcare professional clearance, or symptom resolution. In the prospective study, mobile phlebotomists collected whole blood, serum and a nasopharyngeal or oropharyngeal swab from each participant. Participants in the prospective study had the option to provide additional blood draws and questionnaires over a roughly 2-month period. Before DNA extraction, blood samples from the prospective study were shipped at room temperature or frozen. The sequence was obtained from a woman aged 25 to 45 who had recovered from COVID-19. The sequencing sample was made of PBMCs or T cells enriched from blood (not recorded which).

The CDR3 in this case is CASSLWLAGPYNEQFF. Here is the DNA: TGTGCCAGCAGTTTATGGCTAGCGGGCCCCTACAATGAGCAGTTCTTC. The chain is assembled from TRBV27 and TRBJ2-1; TRBD2 matches 8 bases in the middle. The germline V gene (reference sequence) supplies CDR1 MNHEY and CDR2 SMNVEV. From the cysteine up to the phenylalanine, the CDR3 has a length of 16 residues. Only the CDR3 portion is preserved as DNA: 48 bases, with reading frame beginning at the first base. The germline V end is reduced by 1 base and the J end by 2 bases; junction bases left unmatched: 4.